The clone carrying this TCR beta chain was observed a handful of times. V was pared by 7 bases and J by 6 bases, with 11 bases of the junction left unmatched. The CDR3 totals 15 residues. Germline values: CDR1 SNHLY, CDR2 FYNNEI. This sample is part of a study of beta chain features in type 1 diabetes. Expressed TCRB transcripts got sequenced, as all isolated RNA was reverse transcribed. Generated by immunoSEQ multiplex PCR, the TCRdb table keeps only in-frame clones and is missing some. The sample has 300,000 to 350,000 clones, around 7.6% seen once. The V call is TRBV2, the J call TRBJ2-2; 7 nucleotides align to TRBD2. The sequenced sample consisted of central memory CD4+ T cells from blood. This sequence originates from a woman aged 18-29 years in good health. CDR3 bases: TGTGCCAGCACCCAAGAAAGCGGGGTGTCCGGGGAGCTGTTTTTT. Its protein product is CASTQESGVSGELFF.